These 7 T cell receptor beta chains originate from one sample sequenced in a study of blood T cells in healthy people across ages. It was with a sample-barcoded 5' primer and a J-beta primer mix that a second PCR of about 7 to 12 cycles was run. TCRdb independently ran MiXCR on the 5' RACE reads; one entry per CDR3 protein. The sample contains more than 1,400,000 distinct CDR3 sequences, about 40% of which appear only once. Sequences were obtained from blood. Source of these receptors: a woman aged 18-29 years in good health.

In its sample, this clonotype was seen a few times. The V and J genes are TRBV7-2 and TRBJ2-2; the D gene is possibly TRBD1 (6 bases). The germline V gene has CDR1 SGHTA and CDR2 FQGNSA. Trimming shortened V by 5 bases and J by 6 bases, and 16 bases separated the two germline ends. This CDR3 is 15 amino acids long. This CDR3 reads CASSASIQGAGELFF. The CDR3 nucleotides are TGTGCCAGCAGCGCATCAATACAGGGTGCCGGGGAGCTGTTTTTT.

The DNA of the CDR3 is TGCGCCAGCAGCCCTGGACCAGCGGTCTTCAATGAGCAGTTCTTC. It codes for CASSPGPAVFNEQFF. The rearrangement uses TRBV5-1 and TRBJ2-1, with D maybe TRBD2 (5 bases). Trimming removed 4 bases from V and 6 bases from J, with 17 bases in between. Per the germline V gene, CDR1 is SGHRS and CDR2 is YFSETQ. CDR3 length equals 15 residues.

This clonotype was seen a few times. This chain links TRBV4-1 with TRBJ2-7; 11 nucleotides match TRBD2. CDR3 size: 18 residues. Unmatched junction bases numbered 11, after V lost 2 bases and J lost 2 bases. Germline-derived CDR1 and CDR2 are MGHRA and YSYEKL. The CDR3 spells CASSQILGISGRAYEQYF. The CDR3 DNA reads TGCGCCAGCAGCCAAATTCTAGGGATTAGCGGGAGGGCCTACGAGCAGTACTTC.

A few counts support this clonotype. This chain joins TRBV6-6 and TRBJ2-7; 10 bases line up with TRBD2. The CDR3 loop spans 12 amino acids. Germline V gene data show CDR1 as MNHNY and CDR2 as SVGAGI (reference sequence). V shed 6 bases and J 5 bases; nucleotides not matched to a gene: 1. CDR3 in DNA: TGTGCCAGCAGCGGGACTAGCGACGAGCAGTACTTC. Its translation: CASSGTSDEQYF.

This sequence joins TRBV6-2 or TRBV6-3 and TRBJ1-4; D gene ambiguous. V lost 6 bases, J lost 10 bases, and 9 bases lay in between. The germline gives CDR1 MNHEY, CDR2 SVGEGT. The length of the CDR3 is 11 residues. The chain's CDR3 is CASSDGPKLFF. The CDR3 DNA follows: TGTGCCAGCAGCGACGGGCCAAAACTGTTTTTT.

With regard to this clonotype: At one end the junction does not follow the germline gene, possibly because of a read error. V is TRBV5-1 and J is TRBJ1-2, with TRBD1 as a possible D gene (5 bases). The CDR3 is made up of 12 amino acids. Germline V CDR1 and CDR2: SGHRS, YFSETQ. The chain's CDR3 is CASNPDNFGYTF. The CDR3 DNA is TGCGCCAGCAACCCGGACAACTTTGGCTACACCTTC.

This chain links TRBV10-3 with TRBJ1-1, with TRBD1 matching over 8 bases. The CDR3 loop spans 16 amino acids. Losses at the gene ends were 4 bases for V and 4 bases for J; bases not matched to a gene: 11. Per germline, CDR1 ENHRY and CDR2 SYGVKD. CDR3 coding DNA: TGTGCCATCAGTGTCGCGGCGACAGGGGTTGGCACTGAAGCTTTCTTT. Its protein product is CAISVAATGVGTEAFF.